A single sample gave rise to the 5 T cell receptor beta chains below, sequenced in a study of blood T cells in healthy people across ages (dated by TCRdb to between 2014 and 2017). The receptor library was made with 5' RACE. The instrument was an Illumina HiSeq 2500. The second PCR ran for about 6 to 12 cycles and used a J-beta primer mix along with a sample-barcoded 5' primer. TCRdb handled the public reads itself, with Q25 trimming in fastp and clone calling in MiXCR, and kept productive beta chains. A single entry per CDR3 protein holds the most common genes and DNA from its merged rows. The sample data list roughly 900,000 distinct CDR3 sequences, and roughly 43% of these were observed just once. 13% of the sample rests with the top ten. Sequencing was performed on blood. Source of these receptors: a man aged 30-40 years in good health.

V usage is TRBV4-1 and J usage is TRBJ1-4, with unresolved D. V shed 0 bases and J shed 8 bases, with 16 bases lying between them. CDR1 is MGHRA, CDR2 YSYEKL, per germline. The CDR3 runs to 16 residues. As DNA, the CDR3 is TGCGCCAGCAGCCAAGATGGACTGGACGTAGGGGAAAAACTGTTTTTT. Translated: CASSQDGLDVGEKLFF.

V and J are TRBV20-1 and TRBJ2-6; D possibly corresponds to TRBD2 (6 bases). V gave up 3 bases and J gave up 4 bases, with 13 bases separating them. Germline V gene data show CDR1 as DFQATT and CDR2 as SNEGSKA (reference sequence). CDR3 length: 15 residues. In DNA form, the CDR3 reads TGCAGTGCTAGTGCTTACGCGGGGGGGGCCAACGTCCTGACTTTC. Translation: CSASAYAGGANVLTF.

The J gene is TRBJ2-3, the V gene TRBV6-1; D perhaps matches TRBD1 (6 bases). V shed 7 bases and J shed 5 bases, with 19 bases lying between them. Germline CDR1 reads MNHNS; CDR2 reads SASEGT. The CDR3 contains 15 residues. The CDR3 DNA is TGTGCCAGCAAGGCCGGACAGTCCGTGGGAGATACGCAGTATTTT. Translation gives CASKAGQSVGDTQYF.

This clonotype was counted a single time. The V and J genes are TRBV7-8 and TRBJ2-1; 9 bases are a match to TRBD1. Germline assignment: CDR1 SGHVS and CDR2 FQNEAQ. The CDR3 totals 14 residues. Germline trimming cut 5 bases from V and 9 bases from J; bases unmatched to any gene: 8. This CDR3 is CASSDDRGGSEQFF. As DNA, the CDR3 is TGTGCCAGCAGCGATGACAGGGGGGGCAGTGAGCAGTTCTTC. The whole variable domain, filled in from reference TRBV7-8 and TRBJ2-1, reads GAGVSQSPRYKVAKRGQDVALRCDPISGHVSLFWYQQALGQGPEFLTYFQNEAQLDKSGLPSDRFFAERPEGSVSTLKIQRTQQEDSAVYLCASSDDRGGSEQFFGPGTRLTVL.

The rearrangement uses TRBV5-1 and TRBJ2-1; the match to TRBD1 covers 8 bases. The CDR3 spans 16 residues. The V segment lost 4 bases and the J segment 8 bases; nucleotides outside the gene matches: 14. Germline-derived CDR1 and CDR2 are SGHRS and YFSETQ. The CDR3 nucleotides read TGCGCCAGCAGCCTCGGGAAGGACAGGGTACGCGATGAGCAGTTCTTC. It translates to CASSLGKDRVRDEQFF.